This TCR beta chain derives from a study of cytomegalovirus exposure and HLA in healthy donors. The CDR3 consists of 14 residues. Germline V CDR1 and CDR2: SGHAT, FQNNGV. V gave up 5 bases and J gave up 2 bases, with 7 bases separating them. PCR primers comprised 60 Vbeta and 13 Jbeta primers. Here immunoSEQ multiplex PCR was the method, and the copy in TCRdb shows in-frame clones only, minus some. In the table there are under 150,000 clones, approximately 80% of which are singletons. The chain couples TRBV11-2 to TRBJ2-6; no reliable D call. Sequencing input: PBMCs. This TCR was recovered from a woman younger than 45 in good health and CMV-seropositive. The DNA for the CDR3 is TGTGCCAGCAGCCCTCTAGCTGGGGCCAACGTCCTGACTTTC. Translated, it gives CASSPLAGANVLTF.